Below, one TCR beta chain is given with its context. These data belong to a study of shared clonotypes between healthy human individuals. Per the germline V gene, CDR1 is SGHNT and CDR2 is YYREEE (reference sequence). J lost 10 bases, V lost 1 base, and 9 bases had no gene match. This CDR3 has 15 amino acids. Genomic DNA (from each subset) was split evenly across several immunoSEQ plates. On ten immunoSEQ deep assay plates, unsorted PBMC DNA was sequenced. Assay used: immunoSEQ multiplex PCR; TCRdb lists only in-frame clones, some missing. The sample has some 470,000 clones; 76% are singletons. The sample comprised PBMCs. The V call is TRBV5-4, the J call TRBJ2-3; 10 bases are a match to TRBD2. The clonotype was recovered from a woman aged 40 to 55 in good health. Some clones in this sample may be carry-over from other donors' samples. CDR3 DNA: TGTGCCAGCAGCTTGCTTCAGCGGGAGGGCCGTGCGCAGTATTTT. It codes for CASSLLQREGRAQYF.